This T cell receptor (beta chain) was obtained from a study of OX40 agonist ivuxolimab in advanced cancers. The protocol was immunoSEQ multiplex PCR, while the TCRdb copy is restricted to in-frame clones and leaves out a portion. This sample has under 35,000 clones; 70% to 80% occur once, and the top ten carry 10% to 11%. Trimming took 0 bases from V and 0 from J, leaving 12 bases between them. From germline, CDR1 is SGHRS and CDR2 YFSETQ. The CDR3 extends over 16 amino acids. The sample holds a few counts of this clone. This TCR was recovered from an adult with an advanced solid tumor such as melanoma, head and neck, liver or kidney cancer. The gene calls are TRBV5-1 and TRBJ1-1, with D unclear. Material: CD4+ or CD8+ T cells sorted from blood, obtained in a trial of the OX40 agonist ivuxolimab. CDR3: CASSLGRSLMNTEAFF. DNA of the CDR3: TGCGCCAGCAGCTTGGGCAGGTCCCTAATGAACACTGAAGCTTTCTTT. Variable domain in full (rest from reference TRBV5-1 and TRBJ1-1): KAGVTQTPRYLIKTRGQQVTLSCSPISGHRSVSWYQQTPGQGLQFLFEYFSETQRNKGNFPGRFSGRQFSNSRSEMNVSTLELGDSALYLCASSLGRSLMNTEAFFGQGTRLTVV.